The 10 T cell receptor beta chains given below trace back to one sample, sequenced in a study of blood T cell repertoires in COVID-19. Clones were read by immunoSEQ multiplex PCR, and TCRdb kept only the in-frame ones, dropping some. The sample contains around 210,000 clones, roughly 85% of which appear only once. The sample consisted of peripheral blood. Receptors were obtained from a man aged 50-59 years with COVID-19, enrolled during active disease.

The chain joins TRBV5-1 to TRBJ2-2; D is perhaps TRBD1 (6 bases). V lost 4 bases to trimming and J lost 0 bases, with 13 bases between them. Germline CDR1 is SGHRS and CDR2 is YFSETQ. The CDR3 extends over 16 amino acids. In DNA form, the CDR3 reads TGCGCCAGCAGCCCCCCCCGGACAGCGAACACCGGGGAGCTGTTTTTT. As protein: CASSPPRTANTGELFF.

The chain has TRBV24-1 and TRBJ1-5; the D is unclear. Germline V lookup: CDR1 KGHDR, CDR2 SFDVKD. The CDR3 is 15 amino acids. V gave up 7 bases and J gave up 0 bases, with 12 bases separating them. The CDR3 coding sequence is TGTGCCACCAGCCCGGGAAGAACTAGCAATCAGCCCCAGCATTTT. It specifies CATSPGRTSNQPQHF.

DNA for the CDR3: TGTGCCAGCAGGGGTCTCGACAGGCGGCATACCACTAGCAATCAGCCCCAGCATTTT. Translating it yields CASRGLDRRHTTSNQPQHF. The gene calls are TRBV2 and TRBJ1-5; perhaps TRBD1 as D (6 bases). CDR1 SNHLY and CDR2 FYNNEI come from the germline V gene. V was clipped by 6 bases and J by 0 bases, with 24 bases between them. The CDR3 is 19 amino acids.

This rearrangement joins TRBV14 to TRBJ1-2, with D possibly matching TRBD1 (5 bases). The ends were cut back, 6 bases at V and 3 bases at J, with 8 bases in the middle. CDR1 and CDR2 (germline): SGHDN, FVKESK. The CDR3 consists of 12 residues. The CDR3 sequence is CASRQGYYGYTF. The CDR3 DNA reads TGTGCCAGCAGGCAGGGCTACTATGGCTACACCTTC.

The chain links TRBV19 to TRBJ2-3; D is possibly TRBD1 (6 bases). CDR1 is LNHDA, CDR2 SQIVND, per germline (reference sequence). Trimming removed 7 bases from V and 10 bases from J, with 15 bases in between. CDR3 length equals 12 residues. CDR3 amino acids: CASNTGTGPQYF. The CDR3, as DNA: TGTGCCAGTAACACAGGGACGGGTCCGCAGTATTTT.

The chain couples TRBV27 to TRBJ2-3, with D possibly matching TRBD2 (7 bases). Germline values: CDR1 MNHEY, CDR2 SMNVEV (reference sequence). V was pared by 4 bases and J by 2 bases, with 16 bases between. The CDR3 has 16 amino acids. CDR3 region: CASSSPTRGATDTQYF. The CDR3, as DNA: TGTGCCAGCAGTTCACCTACACGGGGGGCCACAGATACGCAGTATTTT.

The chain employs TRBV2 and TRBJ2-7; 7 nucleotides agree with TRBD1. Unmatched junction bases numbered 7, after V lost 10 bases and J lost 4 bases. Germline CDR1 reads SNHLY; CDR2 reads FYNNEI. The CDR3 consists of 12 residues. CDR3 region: CAISGTEYEQYF. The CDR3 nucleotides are TGTGCCATTTCCGGGACAGAGTACGAGCAGTACTTC.

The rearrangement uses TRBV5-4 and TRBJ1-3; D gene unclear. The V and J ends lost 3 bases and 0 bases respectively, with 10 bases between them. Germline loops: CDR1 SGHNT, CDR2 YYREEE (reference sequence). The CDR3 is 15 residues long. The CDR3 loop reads CASSSVTSSGNTIYF. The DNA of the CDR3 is TGTGCCAGCAGCTCCGTTACGAGCTCTGGAAACACCATATATTTT. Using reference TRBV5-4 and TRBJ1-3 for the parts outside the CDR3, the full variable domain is ETGVTQSPTHLIKTRGQQVTLRCSSQSGHNTVSWYQQALGQGPQFIFQYYREEENGRGNFPPRFSGLQFPNYSSELNVNALELDDSALYLCASSSVTSSGNTIYFGEGSWLTVV.

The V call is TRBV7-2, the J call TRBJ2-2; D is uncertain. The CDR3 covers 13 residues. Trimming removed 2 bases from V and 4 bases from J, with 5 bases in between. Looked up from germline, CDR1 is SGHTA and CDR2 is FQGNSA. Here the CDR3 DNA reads TGTGCCAGCAGCTTATGGGCCACCGGGGAGCTGTTTTTT. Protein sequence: CASSLWATGELFF.

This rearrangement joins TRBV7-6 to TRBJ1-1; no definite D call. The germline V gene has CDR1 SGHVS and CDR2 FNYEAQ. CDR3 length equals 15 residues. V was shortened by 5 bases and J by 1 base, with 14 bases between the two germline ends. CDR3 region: CASSNYDLANTEAFF. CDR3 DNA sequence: TGTGCCAGCAGCAATTATGACCTAGCGAACACTGAAGCTTTCTTT.